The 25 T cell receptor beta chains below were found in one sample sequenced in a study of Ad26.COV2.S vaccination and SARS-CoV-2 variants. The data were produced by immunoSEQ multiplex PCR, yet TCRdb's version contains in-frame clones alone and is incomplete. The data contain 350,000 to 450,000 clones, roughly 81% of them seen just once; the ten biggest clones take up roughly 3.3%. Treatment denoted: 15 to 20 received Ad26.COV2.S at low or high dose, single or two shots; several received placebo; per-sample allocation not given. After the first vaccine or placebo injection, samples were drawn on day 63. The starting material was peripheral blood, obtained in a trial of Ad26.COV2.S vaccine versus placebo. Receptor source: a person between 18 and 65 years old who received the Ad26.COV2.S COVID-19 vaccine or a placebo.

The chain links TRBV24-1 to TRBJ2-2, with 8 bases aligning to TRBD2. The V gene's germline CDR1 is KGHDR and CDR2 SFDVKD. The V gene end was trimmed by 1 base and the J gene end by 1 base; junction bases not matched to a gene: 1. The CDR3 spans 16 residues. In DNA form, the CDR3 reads TGTGCCACCAGTGATTTTACTAGCGGGAACACCGGGGAGCTGTTTTTT. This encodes CATSDFTSGNTGELFF.

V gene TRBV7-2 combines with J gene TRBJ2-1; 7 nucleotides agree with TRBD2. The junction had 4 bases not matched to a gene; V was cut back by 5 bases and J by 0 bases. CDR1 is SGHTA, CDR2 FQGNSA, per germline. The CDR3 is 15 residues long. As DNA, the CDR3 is TGTGCCAGCAGCCGGCTAGCGGACTCCTACAATGAGCAGTTCTTC. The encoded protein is CASSRLADSYNEQFF. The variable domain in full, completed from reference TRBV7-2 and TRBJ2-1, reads GAGVSQSPSNKVTEKGKDVELRCDPISGHTALYWYRQSLGQGLEFLIYFQGNSAPDKSGLPSDRFSAERTGGSVSTLTIQRTQQEDSAVYLCASSRLADSYNEQFFGPGTRLTVL.

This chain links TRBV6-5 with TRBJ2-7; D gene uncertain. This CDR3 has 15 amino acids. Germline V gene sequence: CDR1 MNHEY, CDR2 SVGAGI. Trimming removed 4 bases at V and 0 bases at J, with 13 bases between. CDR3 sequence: CASSFISAPSYEQYF. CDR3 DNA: TGTGCCAGCAGTTTCATTTCAGCCCCCTCCTACGAGCAGTACTTC.

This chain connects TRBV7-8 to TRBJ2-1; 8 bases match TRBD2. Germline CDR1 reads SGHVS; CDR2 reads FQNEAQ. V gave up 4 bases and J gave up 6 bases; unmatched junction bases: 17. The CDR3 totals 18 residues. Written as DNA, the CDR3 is TGTGCCAGCAGCTCAAAGGGGCCCTCAGCGGGAGCTTTCAATGAGCAGTTCTTC. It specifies CASSSKGPSAGAFNEQFF.

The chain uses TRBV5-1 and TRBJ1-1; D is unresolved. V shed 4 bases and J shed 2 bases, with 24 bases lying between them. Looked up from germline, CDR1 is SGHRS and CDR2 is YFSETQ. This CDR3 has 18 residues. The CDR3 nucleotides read TGCGCCAGCAGCAGAATCCCGGGAGGACCGGCGGCCAACACTGAAGCTTTCTTT. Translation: CASSRIPGGPAANTEAFF.

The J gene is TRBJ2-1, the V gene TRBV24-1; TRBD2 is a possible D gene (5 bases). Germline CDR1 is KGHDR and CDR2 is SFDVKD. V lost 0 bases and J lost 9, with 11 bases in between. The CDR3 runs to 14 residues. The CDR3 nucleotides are TGTGCCACCAGTGATTTGCGGCCGGGAAGTGAGCAGTTCTTC. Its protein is CATSDLRPGSEQFF.

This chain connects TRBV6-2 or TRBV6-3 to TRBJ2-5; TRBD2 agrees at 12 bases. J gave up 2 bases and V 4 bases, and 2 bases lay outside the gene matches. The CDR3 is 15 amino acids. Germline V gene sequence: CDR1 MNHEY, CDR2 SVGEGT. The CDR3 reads CASSFLAGGQETQYF. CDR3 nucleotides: TGTGCCAGCAGTTTCCTAGCGGGGGGGCAAGAGACCCAGTACTTC.

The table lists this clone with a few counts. The CDR3 DNA reads as TGTGCCAGCAGCTGGGACAGGGGGCAATACGAGCAGTACTTC. It yields the protein CASSWDRGQYEQYF. J is TRBJ2-7 and V is TRBV7-2, with 12 bases identical to TRBD1. The junction had 2 bases not matched to a gene; V was cut back by 4 bases and J by 4 bases. Germline values: CDR1 SGHTA, CDR2 FQGNSA. CDR3 size: 14 residues.

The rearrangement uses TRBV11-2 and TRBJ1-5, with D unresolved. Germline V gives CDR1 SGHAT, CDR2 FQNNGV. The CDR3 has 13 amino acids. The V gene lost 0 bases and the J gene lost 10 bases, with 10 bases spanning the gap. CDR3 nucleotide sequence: TGTGCCAGCAGCTTAGACGGAGCGGGACCCCAGCATTTT. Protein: CASSLDGAGPQHF.

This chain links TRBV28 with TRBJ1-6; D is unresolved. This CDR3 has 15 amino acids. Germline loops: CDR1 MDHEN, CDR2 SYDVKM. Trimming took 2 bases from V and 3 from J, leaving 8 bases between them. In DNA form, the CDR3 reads TGTGCCAGCAGTTTAGGGTACTACTATAATTCACCCCTCCACTTT. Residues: CASSLGYYYNSPLHF.

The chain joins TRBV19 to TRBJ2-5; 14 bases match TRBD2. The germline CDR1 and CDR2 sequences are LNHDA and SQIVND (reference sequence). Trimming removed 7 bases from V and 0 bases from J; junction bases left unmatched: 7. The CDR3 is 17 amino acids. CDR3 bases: TGTGCCAGTAAAGGTCGACTAGCGGGGGGGTACCAAGAGACCCAGTACTTC. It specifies CASKGRLAGGYQETQYF.

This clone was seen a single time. This CDR3 is CASSFDRGSGNTIYF. The CDR3 bases are TGTGCCAGCAGCTTCGACAGGGGATCTGGAAACACCATATATTTT. The chain combines TRBV7-8 with TRBJ1-3, with 8 bases matching TRBD1. This CDR3 has 15 residues. The germline gives CDR1 SGHVS, CDR2 FQNEAQ. The V gene end was trimmed by 3 bases and the J gene end by 1 base; junction bases not matched to a gene: 2.

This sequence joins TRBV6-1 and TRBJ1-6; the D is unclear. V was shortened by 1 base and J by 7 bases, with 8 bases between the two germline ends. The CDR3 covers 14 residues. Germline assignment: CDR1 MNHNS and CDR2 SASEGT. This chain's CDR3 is CASSEVGTNSPLHF. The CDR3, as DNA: TGTGCCAGCAGTGAAGTCGGTACAAATTCACCCCTCCACTTT.

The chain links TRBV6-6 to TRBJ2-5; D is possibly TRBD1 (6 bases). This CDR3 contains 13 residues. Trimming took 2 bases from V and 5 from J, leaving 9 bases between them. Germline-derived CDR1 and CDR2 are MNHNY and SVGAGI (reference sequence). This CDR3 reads CASSYQGKETQYF. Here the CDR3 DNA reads TGTGCCAGCAGTTACCAGGGGAAGGAGACCCAGTACTTC.

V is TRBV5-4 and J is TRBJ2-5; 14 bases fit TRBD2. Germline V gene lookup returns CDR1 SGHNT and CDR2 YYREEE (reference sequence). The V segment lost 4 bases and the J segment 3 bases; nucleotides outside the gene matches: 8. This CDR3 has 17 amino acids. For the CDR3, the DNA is TGTGCCAGCAGCAAGACTAGCGGGGGGGCCCCGAAAGAGACCCAGTACTTC. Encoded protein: CASSKTSGGAPKETQYF.

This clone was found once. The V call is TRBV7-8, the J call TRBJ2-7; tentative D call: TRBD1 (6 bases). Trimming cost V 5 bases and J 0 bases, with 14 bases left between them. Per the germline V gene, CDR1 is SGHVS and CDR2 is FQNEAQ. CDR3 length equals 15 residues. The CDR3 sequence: CASSDRDKSSYEQYF. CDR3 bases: TGTGCCAGCAGCGACCGGGACAAGAGCTCCTACGAGCAGTACTTC.

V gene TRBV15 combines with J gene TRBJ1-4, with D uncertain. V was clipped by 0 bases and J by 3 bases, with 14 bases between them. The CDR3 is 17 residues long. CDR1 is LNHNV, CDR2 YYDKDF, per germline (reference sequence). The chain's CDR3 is CATSRELKSGSNEKLFF. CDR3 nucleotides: TGTGCCACCAGCAGAGAGCTCAAGAGTGGGTCTAATGAAAAACTGTTTTTT. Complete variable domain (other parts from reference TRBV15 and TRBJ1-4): DAMVIQNPRYQVTQFGKPVTLSCSQTLNHNVMYWYQQKSSQAPKLLFHYYDKDFNNEADTPDNFQSRRPNTSFCFLDIRSPGLGDTAMYLCATSRELKSGSNEKLFFGSGTQLSVL.

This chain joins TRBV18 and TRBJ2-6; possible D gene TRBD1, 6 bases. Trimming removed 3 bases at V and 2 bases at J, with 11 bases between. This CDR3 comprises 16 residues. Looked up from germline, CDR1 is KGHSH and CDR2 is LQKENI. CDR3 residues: CASSPGQGTGANVLTF. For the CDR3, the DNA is TGTGCCAGCTCACCTGGTCAGGGGACTGGGGCCAACGTCCTGACTTTC.

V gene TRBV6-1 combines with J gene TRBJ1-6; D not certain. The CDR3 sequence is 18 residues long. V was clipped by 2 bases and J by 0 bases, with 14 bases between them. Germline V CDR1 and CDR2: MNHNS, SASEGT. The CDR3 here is CASSEFGGISSYNSPLHF. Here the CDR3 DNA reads TGTGCCAGCAGTGAATTCGGTGGGATTAGCTCCTATAATTCACCCCTCCACTTT.

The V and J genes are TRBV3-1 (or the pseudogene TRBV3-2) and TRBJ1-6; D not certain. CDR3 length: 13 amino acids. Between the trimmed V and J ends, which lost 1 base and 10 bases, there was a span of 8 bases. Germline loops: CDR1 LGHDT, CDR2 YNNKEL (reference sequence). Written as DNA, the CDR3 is TGTGCCAGCAGCCAAGCGACGTCGTCACCCCTCCACTTT. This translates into CASSQATSSPLHF.

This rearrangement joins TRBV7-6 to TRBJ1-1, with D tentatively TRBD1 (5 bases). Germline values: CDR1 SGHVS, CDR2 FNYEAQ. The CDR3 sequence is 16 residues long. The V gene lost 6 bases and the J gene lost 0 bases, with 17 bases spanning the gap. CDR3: CASSYLGPTVNTEAFF. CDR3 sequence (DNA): TGTGCCAGCAGTTACCTGGGCCCGACAGTGAACACTGAAGCTTTCTTT.

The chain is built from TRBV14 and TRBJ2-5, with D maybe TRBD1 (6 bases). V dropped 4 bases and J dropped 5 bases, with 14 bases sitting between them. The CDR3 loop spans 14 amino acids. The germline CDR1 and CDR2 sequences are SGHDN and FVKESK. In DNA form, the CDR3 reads TGTGCCAGCAGCCCGCTAGGGGGAGACGAGACCCAGTACTTC. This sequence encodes CASSPLGGDETQYF.

The CDR3 nucleotides are TGTGCCAGCTCAGGTAGGGGCCTTTCCTACGAGCAGTACTTC. Its protein is CASSGRGLSYEQYF. The rearrangement links TRBV18 to TRBJ2-7; D may be TRBD1 (5 bases). Trimming pared 5 bases from V and 1 base from J, leaving 12 bases between. The CDR3 totals 14 residues. Germline V gene data show CDR1 as KGHSH and CDR2 as LQKENI.

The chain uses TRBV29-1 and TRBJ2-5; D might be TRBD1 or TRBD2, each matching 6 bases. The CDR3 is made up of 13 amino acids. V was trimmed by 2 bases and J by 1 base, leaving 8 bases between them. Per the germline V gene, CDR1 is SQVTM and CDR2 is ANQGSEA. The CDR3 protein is CSVERGPQETQYF. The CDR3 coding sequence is TGCAGCGTTGAACGGGGGCCCCAAGAGACCCAGTACTTC.

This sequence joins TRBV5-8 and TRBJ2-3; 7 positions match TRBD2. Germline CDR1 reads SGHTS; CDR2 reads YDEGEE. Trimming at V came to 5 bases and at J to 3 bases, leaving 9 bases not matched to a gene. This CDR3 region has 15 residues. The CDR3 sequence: CASRFSGVLTDTQYF. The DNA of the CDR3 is TGTGCCAGCAGGTTCAGCGGGGTCCTGACAGATACGCAGTATTTT.